Sequencing of this T cell receptor (beta chain) was carried out in a study of T cells in Graves' hyperthyroidism and ophthalmopathy (dated by TCRdb to the late 2010s). Background for the entire study: Peripheral blood was sampled at the time of initial diagnosis, prior to any treatment. To identify distinguishing TCR V-J signatures, a discovery cohort of 90 to 100 patients was used, comprising roughly 45 with Graves' ophthalmopathy and some 60 with stable Graves' hyperthyroidism. After sampling, hyperthyroidism patients received methimazole starting at 30 mg daily, and ophthalmopathy patients received high-dose intravenous methylprednisolone. The roughly 100 discovery patients were randomly split 7:3 into training and test sets. In addition, the study compared T-cell repertoires in thyroid tissue and in blood from about 6 Graves' hyperthyroidism patients. TCR Vbeta CDR3 sequencing of 120 to 150 peripheral blood samples (more than 40 ophthalmopathy, 75 or so hyperthyroidism and some 17 progressor patients) is reported in the paper. Prospective prediction of ophthalmopathy was tested in an independent validation cohort consisting of 18 to 20 hyperthyroidism patients and approximately 16 patients who later progressed to ophthalmopathy. Paper-wide results and their limitations: Most expanded thyroid clonotypes (frequency above 0.001) were also detected in blood, a finding suggesting that blood repertoires may reflect thyroid immune responses. No statistical method was used to fix the sample size in advance, and group allocation was not hidden from the investigators. In validation, progression to ophthalmopathy was predicted by the model with 55% to 71% sensitivity and around 76% specificity, a median of approximately 6.5 months before onset. A 13 V-J signature model separated ophthalmopathy from stable hyperthyroidism, with about 88% sensitivity and 81% to 82% specificity in cross-validation and 80%/75% in testing.

This clonotype was observed a handful of times. Its target antigen remains unknown. No much larger clone exists at a distance of one base, and base qualities are not known. Graves' hyperthyroidism was defined as stable when no progression to ophthalmopathy occurred over 18 months of follow-up. Hyperthyroidism patients were newly diagnosed, had a disease duration of under 2 months, and were aged 18 to 65 years. The study excluded patients with uncontrolled infections, other autoimmune diseases, pregnancy or lactation. Diagnoses were based on clinical symptoms, serum thyroxine and TRAb, thyroid ultrasound and orbital computed tomography. PBMCs were isolated from more than 8 ml of fresh peripheral blood by Ficoll-Paque density gradient centrifugation. Trizol reagent was used to extract total RNA, and RNA quality was then checked on an Agilent 2100 Bioanalyzer. The TCR beta CDR3 regions were amplified from the RNA transcripts. The TCR CDR3 was subjected to a first round of RT-PCR using the HTBI primer set and the Qiagen OneStep RT-PCR kit. Libraries were constructed in a second round of multiplex PCR, after which size selection and purification were performed. The libraries were sequenced on an Illumina HiSeq2000 using paired-end 100 bp reads. For the original study's pipeline: Raw data were processed with SOAPnuke, discarding reads with adapters, uncalled bases, mean Phred below 15, or no exact constant-primer or identifier match. COPE v1.2.5 was used to merge high-quality paired reads, and clonotypes were defined as unique nucleotide sequences. Clonotypes were aligned to IMGT TRBV, TRBD and TRBJ reference segments using MiTCR v1.1. Analysis was restricted to V-J combinations with a frequency above 0.0001, which covered about 99% of repertoires. A TCS score was defined as the ratio between F50 (clonal expansion) and ExV (chaos), using BLOSUM62-based TCRdist between CDR3 peptides within each V-J. Welch's t-statistics and random forest reduced fewer than 600 V-J features to some 14, which were used in a naive Bayes classifier (R e1071). Through fastp at Q25 and MiXCR, TCRdb rebuilt clones from the public reads, retaining in-frame beta chains. Duplicate CDR3 protein sequences are folded into a single record with the most common DNA and genes. None of the V and J calls come from the authors' own analysis; TCRdb made them. This sample holds 700,000 or so distinct CDR3 sequences; around 17% were observed only once. The ten top clones hold about 8.4% of the sample.

This TCR derives from a man younger than 35 with Graves' hyperthyroidism. Sample: blood.

CDR3 region: CASLIWGGNEQFF. Read as DNA, the sequence is TGTGCCAGCCTTATCTGGGGGGGCAATGAGCAGTTCTTC. The V gene is TRBV7-9 and the J gene is TRBJ2-1; 7 central nucleotides agree with TRBD2. CDR1 is given as SEHNR and CDR2 as FQNEAQ, both from the germline V gene (reference sequence). The junction shows trimming of 8 bases on V and 6 bases on J, and the gene matches do not reach 7 bases of it. The CDR3, from cysteine to phenylalanine, totals 13 residues. Only the CDR3 portion is preserved as DNA: 39 bases, with reading frame beginning at the first base.